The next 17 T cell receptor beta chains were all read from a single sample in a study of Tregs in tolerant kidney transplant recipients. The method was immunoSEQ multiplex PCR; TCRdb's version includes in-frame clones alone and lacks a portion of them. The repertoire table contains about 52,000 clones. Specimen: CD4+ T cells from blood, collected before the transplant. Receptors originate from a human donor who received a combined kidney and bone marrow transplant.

CDR3 residues: CASSTTGPQTQYF. The part of the CDR3 DNA that was read is TGTGCCAGCAGTACGACAGGGCCCCAGACC. The V gene is TRBV6-2 or TRBV6-3, the J gene TRBJ2-5; the match to TRBD1 covers 7 bases. The read ends 3 residues before the CDR3 terminus; that terminus is restored from the germline J gene. CDR1 is MNHEY and CDR2 is SVGEGT in the germline V gene. V gave up 5 bases and J gave up 6 bases; unmatched junction bases: 6. The CDR3 is made up of 13 amino acids.

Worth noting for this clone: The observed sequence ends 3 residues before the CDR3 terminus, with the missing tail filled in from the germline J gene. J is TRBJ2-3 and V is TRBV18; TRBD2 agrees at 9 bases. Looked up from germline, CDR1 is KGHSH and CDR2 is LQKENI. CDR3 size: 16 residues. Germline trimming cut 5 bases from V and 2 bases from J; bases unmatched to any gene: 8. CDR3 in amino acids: CASSSTGTSTTDTQYF. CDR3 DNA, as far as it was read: TGTGCCAGCTCAAGTACCGGGACTAGCACCACAGATACG.

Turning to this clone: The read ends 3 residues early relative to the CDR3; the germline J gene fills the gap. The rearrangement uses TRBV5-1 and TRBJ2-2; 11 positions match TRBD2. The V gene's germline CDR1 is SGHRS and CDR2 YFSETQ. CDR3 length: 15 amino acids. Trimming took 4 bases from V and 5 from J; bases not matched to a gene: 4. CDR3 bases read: TGCGCCAGCAGCCCCACTAGCGGGAGTACCGGGGAG. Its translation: CASSPTSGSTGE. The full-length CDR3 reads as CASSPTSGSTGELFF.

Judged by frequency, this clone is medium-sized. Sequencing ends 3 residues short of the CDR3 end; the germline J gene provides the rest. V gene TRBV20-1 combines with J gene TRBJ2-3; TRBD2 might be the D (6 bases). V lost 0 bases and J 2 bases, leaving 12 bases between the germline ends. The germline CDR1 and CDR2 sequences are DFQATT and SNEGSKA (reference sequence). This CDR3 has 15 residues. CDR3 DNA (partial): TGCAGTGCTAGAGATTACGGGGAGGTCACAGATACG. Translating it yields CSARDYGEVTDT. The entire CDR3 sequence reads CSARDYGEVTDTQYF.

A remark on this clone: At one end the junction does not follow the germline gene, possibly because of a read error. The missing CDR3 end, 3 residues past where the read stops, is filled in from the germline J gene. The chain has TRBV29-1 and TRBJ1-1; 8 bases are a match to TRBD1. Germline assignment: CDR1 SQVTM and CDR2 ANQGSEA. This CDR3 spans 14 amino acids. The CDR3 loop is CSVELGTGGTEAFF. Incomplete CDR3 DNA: TGTAGCGTTGAATTGGGTACAGGGGGCACTGAA.

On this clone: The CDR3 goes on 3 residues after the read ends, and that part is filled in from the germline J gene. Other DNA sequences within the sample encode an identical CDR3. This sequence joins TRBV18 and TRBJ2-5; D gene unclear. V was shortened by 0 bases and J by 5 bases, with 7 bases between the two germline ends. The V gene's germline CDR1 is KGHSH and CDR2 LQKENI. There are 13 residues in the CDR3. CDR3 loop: CASSPPGLETQYF. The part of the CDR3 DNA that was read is TGTGCCAGCTCACCACCCGGTTTGGAGACC.

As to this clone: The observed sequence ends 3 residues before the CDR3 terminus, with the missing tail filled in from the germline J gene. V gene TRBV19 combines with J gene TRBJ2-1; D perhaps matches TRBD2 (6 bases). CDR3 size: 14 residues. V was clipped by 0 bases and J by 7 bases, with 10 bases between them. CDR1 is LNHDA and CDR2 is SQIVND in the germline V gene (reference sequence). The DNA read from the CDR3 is TGTGCCAGTAGTATAGAACTAGCAGTAAATGAG. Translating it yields CASSIELAVNE. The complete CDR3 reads CASSIELAVNEQFF. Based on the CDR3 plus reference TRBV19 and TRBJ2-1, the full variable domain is DGGITQSPKYLFRKEGQNVTLSCEQNLNHDAMYWYRQDPGQGLRLIYYSQIVNDFQKGDIAEGYSVSREKKESFPLTVTSAQKNPTAFYLCASSIELAVNEQFFGPGTRLTVL.

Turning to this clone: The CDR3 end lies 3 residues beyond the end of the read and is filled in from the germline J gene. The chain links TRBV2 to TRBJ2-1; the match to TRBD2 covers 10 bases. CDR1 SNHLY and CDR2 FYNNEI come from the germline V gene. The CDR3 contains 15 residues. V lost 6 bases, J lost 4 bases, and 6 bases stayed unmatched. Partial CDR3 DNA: TGTGCCAGCAGGGACGGGACTAGCGTTTACAATGAG. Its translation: CASRDGTSVYNE. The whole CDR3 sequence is CASRDGTSVYNEQFF.

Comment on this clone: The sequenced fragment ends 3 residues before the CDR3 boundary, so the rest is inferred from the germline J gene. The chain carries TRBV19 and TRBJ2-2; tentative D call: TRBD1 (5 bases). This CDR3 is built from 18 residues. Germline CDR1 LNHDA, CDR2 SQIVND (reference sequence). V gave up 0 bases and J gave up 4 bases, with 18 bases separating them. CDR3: CASSIDTRQGSATGELFF. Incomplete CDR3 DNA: TGTGCCAGTAGTATAGATACGCGGCAGGGTTCGGCCACCGGGGAG.

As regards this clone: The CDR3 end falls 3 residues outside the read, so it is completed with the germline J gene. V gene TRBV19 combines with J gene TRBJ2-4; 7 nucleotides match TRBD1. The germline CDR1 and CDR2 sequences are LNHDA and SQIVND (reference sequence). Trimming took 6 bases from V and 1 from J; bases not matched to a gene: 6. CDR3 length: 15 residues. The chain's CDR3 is CASRPQGWAKNIQYF. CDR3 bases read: TGTGCCAGTAGGCCACAGGGGTGGGCCAAAAACATT.

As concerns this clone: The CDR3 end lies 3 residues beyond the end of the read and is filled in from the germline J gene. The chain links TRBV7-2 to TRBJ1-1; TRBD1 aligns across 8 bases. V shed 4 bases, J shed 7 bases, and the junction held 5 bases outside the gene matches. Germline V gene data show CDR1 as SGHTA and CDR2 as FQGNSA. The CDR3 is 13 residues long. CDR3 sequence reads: CASSSDRESEAFF. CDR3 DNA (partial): TGTGCCAGCAGCTCGGACAGGGAAAGTGAA.

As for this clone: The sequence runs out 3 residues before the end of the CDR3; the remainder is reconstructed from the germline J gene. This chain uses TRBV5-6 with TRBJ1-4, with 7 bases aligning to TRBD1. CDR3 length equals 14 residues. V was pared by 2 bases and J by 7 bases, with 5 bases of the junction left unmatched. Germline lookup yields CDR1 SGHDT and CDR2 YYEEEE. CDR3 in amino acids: CASSFDRVGEKLFF. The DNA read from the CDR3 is TGTGCCAGCAGCTTCGACAGGGTCGGTGAAAAA.

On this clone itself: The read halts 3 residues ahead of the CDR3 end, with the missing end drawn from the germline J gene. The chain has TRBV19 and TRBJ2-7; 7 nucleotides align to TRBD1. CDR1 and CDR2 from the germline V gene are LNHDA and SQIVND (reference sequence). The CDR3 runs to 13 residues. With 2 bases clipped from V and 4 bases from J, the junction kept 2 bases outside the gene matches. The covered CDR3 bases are TGTGCCAGTAGTATAAACAGGGGATACGAG. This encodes CASSINRGYE. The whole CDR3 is CASSINRGYEQYF.

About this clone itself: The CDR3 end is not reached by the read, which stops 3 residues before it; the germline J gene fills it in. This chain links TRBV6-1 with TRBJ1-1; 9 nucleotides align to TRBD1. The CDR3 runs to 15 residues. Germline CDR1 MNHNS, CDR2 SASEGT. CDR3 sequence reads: CASSGPGQGKREAFF. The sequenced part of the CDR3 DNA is TGTGCCAGCAGTGGACCAGGACAGGGGAAGCGGGAA.

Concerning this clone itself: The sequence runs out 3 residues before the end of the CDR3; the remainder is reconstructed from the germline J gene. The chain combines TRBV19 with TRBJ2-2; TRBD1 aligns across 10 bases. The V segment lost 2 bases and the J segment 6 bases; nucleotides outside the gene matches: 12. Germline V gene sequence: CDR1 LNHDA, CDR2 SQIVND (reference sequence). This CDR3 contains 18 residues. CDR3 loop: CASSIFSGRDRGPGELFF. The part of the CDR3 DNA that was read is TGTGCCAGTAGTATATTCAGTGGTCGGGACAGGGGCCCCGGGGAG.

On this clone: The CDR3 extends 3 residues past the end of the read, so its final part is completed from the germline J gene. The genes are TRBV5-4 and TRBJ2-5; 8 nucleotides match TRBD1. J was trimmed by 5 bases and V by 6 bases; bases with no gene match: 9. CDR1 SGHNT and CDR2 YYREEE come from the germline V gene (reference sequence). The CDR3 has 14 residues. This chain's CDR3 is CASMSQGAPETQYF. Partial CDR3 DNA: TGTGCCAGCATGTCGCAGGGGGCGCCGGAGACC.

CDR3 DNA (partial): TGTGCCAGCAGTGCCGGGACTACGTATGGC. It encodes CASSAGTTYG. The entire CDR3 protein reads CASSAGTTYGYTF. This chain joins TRBV6-1 and TRBJ1-2; weak D call: TRBD1 (5 bases). With the read ending 3 residues before the CDR3 end, the germline J gene is used to fill in that end. The CDR3 has 13 residues. V lost 4 bases and J lost 5, with 11 bases in between. CDR1 is MNHNS, CDR2 SASEGT, per germline.